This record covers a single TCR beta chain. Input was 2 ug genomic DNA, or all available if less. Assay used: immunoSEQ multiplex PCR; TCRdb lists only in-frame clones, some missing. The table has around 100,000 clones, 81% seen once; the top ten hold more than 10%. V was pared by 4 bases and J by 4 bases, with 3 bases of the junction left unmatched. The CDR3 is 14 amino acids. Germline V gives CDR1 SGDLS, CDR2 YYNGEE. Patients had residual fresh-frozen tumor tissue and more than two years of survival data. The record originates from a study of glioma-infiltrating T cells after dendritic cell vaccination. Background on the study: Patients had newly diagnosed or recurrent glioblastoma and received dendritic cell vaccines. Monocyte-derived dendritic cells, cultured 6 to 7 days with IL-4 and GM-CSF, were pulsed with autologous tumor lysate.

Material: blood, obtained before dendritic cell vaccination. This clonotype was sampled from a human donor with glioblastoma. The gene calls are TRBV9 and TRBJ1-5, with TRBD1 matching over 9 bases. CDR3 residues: CASSLGQGNQPQHF. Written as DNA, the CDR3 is TGTGCCAGCAGCCTCGGACAGGGGAATCAGCCCCAGCATTTT.